The sequence of this TCR beta chain was determined in a study of vaccination and CD4 T cells after COVID-19. Overall study context: By nasal swab PCR, the convalescent patients were SARS-CoV-2 positive, with about 10 mild cases and one severe.

Time point specified: late sampling 161 to 241 days after vaccination in three convalescent patients. As to treatment: approximately 9-day PBMC culture with coronavirus spike peptide pools or control peptides (ViraFEST assay). In the ViraFEST assay, peptide-pool expansion preceded TCR sequencing of expanded clonotypes. PCR tests turned positive between March and December 2020, before US Alpha, Beta and Delta variants. V was pared by 6 bases and J by 3 bases, with 18 bases between. Germline V gene sequence: CDR1 DFQATT, CDR2 SNEGSKA (reference sequence). The CDR3 is 15 residues long. This clonotype was seen only a few times. What it recognizes is unknown. Sequenced with the Oncomine TCR Beta short-read assay was DNA taken from cultured CD4+ T cells. TCRdb called the PCR reads again in MiXCR, with one record for every CDR3 protein. The sample carries 20,000 to 25,000 distinct CDR3 sequences, roughly 46% recorded once.

The material sequenced was CD4+ T cells from blood, cultured in vitro, taken about 7 months after SARS-CoV-2 vaccination. The TCR comes from a human donor who had recovered from COVID-19. The V call is TRBV20-1, the J call TRBJ1-5, with a weak D call TRBD1 (6 bases). In DNA, the CDR3 is TGCAGTGCCCAGGACAGCCGCAGCTTCAATCAGCCCCAGCATTTT. This translates into CSAQDSRSFNQPQHF.